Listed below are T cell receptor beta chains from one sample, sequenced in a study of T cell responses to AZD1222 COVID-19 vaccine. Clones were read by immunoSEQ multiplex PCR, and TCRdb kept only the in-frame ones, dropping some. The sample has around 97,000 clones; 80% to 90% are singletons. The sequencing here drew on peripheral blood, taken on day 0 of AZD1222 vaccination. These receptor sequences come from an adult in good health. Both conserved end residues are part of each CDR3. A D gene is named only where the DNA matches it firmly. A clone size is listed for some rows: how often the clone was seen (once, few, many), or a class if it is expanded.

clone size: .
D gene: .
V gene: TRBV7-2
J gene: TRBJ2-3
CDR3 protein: CASSLLGQQNTDTQYF
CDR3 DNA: TGTGCCAGCAGCCTGTTGGGGCAGCAGAACACAGATACGCAGTATTTT

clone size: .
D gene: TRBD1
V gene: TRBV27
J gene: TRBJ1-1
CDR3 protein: CASRIDRGSSNTEAFF
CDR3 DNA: TGTGCCAGCAGAATAGACAGGGGGTCCTCGAACACTGAAGCTTTCTTT

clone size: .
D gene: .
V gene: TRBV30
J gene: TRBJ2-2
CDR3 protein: CAWSVPPNTGELFF
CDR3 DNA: TGTGCCTGGAGTGTCCCCCCGAACACCGGGGAGCTGTTTTTT

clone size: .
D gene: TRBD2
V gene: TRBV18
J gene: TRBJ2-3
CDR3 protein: CASSLAGGSTDTQYF
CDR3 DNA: TGTGCCAGCTCCCTAGCGGGAGGGTCCACAGATACGCAGTATTTT

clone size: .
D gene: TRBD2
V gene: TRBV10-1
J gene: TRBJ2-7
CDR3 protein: CASGSSGRSYEQYF
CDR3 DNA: TGCGCCAGCGGTTCTAGCGGGAGATCCTACGAGCAGTACTTC

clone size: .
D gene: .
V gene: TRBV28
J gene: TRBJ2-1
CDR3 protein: CASNTQQLVGNEQFF
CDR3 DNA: TGTGCCAGCAATACTCAGCAGCTGGTTGGGAATGAGCAGTTCTTC

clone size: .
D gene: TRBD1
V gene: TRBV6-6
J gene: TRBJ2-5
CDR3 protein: CASSYSGQGALETQYF
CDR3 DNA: TGTGCCAGCAGTTACTCCGGACAGGGGGCGCTTGAGACCCAGTACTTC

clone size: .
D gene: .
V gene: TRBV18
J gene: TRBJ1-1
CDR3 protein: CASSQDSGDLEAFF
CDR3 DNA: TGTGCCAGCTCACAAGATTCAGGAGACCTTGAAGCTTTCTTT

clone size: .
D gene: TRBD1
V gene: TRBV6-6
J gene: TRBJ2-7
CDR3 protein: CASSYPTGGAYEQYF
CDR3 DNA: TGTGCCAGCAGTTACCCGACAGGGGGAGCCTACGAGCAGTACTTC

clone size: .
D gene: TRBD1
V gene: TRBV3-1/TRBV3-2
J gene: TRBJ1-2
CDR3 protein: CASSPQEGAGGYTF
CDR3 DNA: TGTGCCAGCAGCCCTCAGGAGGGGGCGGGCGGCTACACCTTC

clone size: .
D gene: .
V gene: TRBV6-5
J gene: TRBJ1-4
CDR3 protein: CASRGSVNEKLFF
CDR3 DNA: TGTGCCAGTAGGGGAAGTGTTAATGAAAAACTGTTTTTT

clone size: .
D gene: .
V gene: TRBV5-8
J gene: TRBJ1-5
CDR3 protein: CASSFGDTNQPQHF
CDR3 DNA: TGTGCCAGCAGCTTTGGGGACACCAATCAGCCCCAGCATTTT

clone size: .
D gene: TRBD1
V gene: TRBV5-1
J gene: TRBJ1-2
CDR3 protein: CASSWDRNYGYTF
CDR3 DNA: TGCGCCAGCAGCTGGGACAGAAACTATGGCTACACCTTC

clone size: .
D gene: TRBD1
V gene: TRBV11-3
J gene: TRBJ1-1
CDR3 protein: CASSHTGERTEAFF
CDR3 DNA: TGTGCCAGCAGCCATACAGGGGAGCGGACTGAAGCTTTCTTT

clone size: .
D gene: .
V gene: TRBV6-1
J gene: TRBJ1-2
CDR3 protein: CASSEEQIIFYGYTF
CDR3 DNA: TGTGCCAGCAGTGAAGAACAGATTATTTTCTATGGCTACACCTTC

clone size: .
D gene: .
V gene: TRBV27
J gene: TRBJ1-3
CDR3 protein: CASSREQGNTIYF
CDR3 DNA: TGTGCCAGCAGTCGCGAACAGGGAAACACCATATATTTT

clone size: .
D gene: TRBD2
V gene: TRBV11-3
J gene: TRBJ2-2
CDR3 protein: CASSRASGTGTGELFF
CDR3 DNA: TGTGCCAGCAGCAGAGCTAGCGGGACGGGCACCGGGGAGCTGTTTTTT

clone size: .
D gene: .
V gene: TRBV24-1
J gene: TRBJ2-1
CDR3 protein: CATSDFGQGGYNEQFF
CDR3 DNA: TGTGCCACCAGTGATTTCGGTCAGGGCGGATACAATGAGCAGTTCTTC

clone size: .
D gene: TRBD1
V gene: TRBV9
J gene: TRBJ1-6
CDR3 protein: CASSASDRALHF
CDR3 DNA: TGTGCCAGCAGCGCCTCCGACAGGGCCCTCCACTTT

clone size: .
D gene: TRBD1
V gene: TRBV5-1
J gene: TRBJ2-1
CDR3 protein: CASSLEGDSSYNEQFF
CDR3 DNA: TGCGCCAGCAGCTTGGAGGGGGACAGCTCCTACAATGAGCAGTTCTTC

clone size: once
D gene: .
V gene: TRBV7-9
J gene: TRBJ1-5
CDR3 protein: CASSLGPGFNQPQHF
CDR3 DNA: TGTGCCAGCAGCCTAGGACCCGGTTTCAATCAGCCCCAGCATTTT

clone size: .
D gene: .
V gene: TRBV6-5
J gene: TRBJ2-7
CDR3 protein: CASSSAEKGYEQYF
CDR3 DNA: TGTGCCAGCAGTTCCGCCGAAAAGGGCTACGAGCAGTACTTC

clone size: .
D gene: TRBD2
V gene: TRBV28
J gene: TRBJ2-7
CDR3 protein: CASRASGGTLRQQYF
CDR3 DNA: TGTGCCAGCAGGGCTAGCGGGGGGACCTTACGCCAGCAGTACTTC

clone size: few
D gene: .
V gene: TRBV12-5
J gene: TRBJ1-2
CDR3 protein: CASGLVIQGGVEYGYTF
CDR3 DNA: TGTGCTAGTGGTTTGGTTATTCAGGGTGGTGTTGAGTATGGCTACACCTTC

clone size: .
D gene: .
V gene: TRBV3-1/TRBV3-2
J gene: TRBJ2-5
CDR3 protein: CASSHSGGETQYF
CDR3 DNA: TGTGCCAGCAGCCATTCCGGAGGGGAGACCCAGTACTTC

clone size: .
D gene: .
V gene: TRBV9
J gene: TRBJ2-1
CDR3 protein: CASSVRHNEQFF
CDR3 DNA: TGTGCCAGCAGCGTTAGACACAATGAGCAGTTCTTC

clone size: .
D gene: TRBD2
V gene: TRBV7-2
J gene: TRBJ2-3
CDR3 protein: CASSLFGRSGTDTQYF
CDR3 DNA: TGTGCCAGCAGCTTATTCGGGAGGTCCGGCACAGATACGCAGTATTTT

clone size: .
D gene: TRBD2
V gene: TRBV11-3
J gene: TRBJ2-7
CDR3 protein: CASSFASGGTYEQYF
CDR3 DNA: TGTGCCAGCAGCTTCGCTAGCGGGGGAACCTACGAGCAGTACTTC

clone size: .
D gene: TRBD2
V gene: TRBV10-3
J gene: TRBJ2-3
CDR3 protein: CAISGSAGSTDTQYF
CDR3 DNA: TGTGCCATCAGTGGATCAGCGGGGAGCACAGATACGCAGTATTTT

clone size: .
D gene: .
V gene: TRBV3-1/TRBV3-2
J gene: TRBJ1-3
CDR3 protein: CASSPATLSGNTIYF
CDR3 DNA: TGTGCCAGCAGCCCCGCGACCCTCTCTGGAAACACCATATATTTT

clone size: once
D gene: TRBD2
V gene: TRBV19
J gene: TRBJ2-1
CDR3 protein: CASKVREDNEQFF
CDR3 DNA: TGTGCCAGTAAGGTGCGGGAGGACAATGAGCAGTTCTTC

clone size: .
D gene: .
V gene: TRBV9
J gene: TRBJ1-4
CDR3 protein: CASSPGGGTNEKLFF
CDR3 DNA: TGTGCCAGCAGCCCTGGGGGCGGAACTAATGAAAAACTGTTTTTT

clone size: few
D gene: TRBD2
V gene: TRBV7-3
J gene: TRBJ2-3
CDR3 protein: CASSFSGGISDTQYF
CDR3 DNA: TGTGCCAGCAGCTTTAGCGGGGGGATCTCAGATACGCAGTATTTT

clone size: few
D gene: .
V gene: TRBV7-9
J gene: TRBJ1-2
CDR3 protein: CASSLETPYGYTF
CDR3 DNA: TGTGCCAGCAGCTTAGAAACACCCTATGGCTACACCTTC

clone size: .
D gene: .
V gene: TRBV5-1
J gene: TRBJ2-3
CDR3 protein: CASRTGTGGDTQYF
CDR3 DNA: TGCGCCAGCAGAACAGGGACCGGTGGGGATACGCAGTATTTT

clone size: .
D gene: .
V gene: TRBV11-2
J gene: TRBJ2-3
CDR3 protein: CASRKERRTEGDTQYF
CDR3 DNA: TGTGCCAGCAGGAAGGAGAGACGGACCGAGGGAGATACGCAGTATTTT

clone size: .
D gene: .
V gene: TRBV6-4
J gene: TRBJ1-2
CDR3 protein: CASSDSYGYTF
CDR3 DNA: TGTGCCAGCAGTGATTCCTATGGCTACACCTTC

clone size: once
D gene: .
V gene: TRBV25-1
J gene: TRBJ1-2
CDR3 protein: CASSETERPHTYGYTF
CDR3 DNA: TGTGCCAGCAGTGAAACTGAACGGCCTCACACCTATGGCTACACCTTC

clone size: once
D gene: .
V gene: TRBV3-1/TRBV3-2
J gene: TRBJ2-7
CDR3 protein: CASSQPSREQYF
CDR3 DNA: TGTGCCAGCAGCCAACCTAGCCGCGAGCAGTACTTC

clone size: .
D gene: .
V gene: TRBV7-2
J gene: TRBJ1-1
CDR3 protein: CASSLSGFGEAFF
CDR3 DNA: TGTGCCAGCAGCTTATCAGGGTTCGGTGAAGCTTTCTTT

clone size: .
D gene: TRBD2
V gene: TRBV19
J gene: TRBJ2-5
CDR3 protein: CASKSGAQETQYF
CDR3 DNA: TGTGCCAGTAAAAGCGGGGCACAAGAGACCCAGTACTTC

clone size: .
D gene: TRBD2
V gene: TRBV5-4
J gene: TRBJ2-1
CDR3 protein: CASSLRLAGHNEQFF
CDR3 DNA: TGTGCCAGCAGCTTGCGGCTAGCGGGGCACAATGAGCAGTTCTTC

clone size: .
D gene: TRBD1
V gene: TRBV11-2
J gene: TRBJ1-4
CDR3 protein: CASRRGQNNEKLFF
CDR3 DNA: TGTGCCAGCCGCAGGGGGCAAAATAATGAAAAACTGTTTTTT

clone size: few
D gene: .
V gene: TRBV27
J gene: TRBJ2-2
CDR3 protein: CASSSYRRDTGELFF
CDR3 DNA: TGTGCCAGCAGTTCCTACAGGAGGGACACCGGGGAGCTGTTTTTT

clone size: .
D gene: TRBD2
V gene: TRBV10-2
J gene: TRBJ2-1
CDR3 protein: CASRDTSGAYNEQFF
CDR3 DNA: TGCGCCAGCAGGGATACTAGCGGGGCGTACAATGAGCAGTTCTTC

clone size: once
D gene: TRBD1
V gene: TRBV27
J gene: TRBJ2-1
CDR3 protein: CASSSSDRLKNEQFF
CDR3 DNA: TGTGCCAGCAGTTCCTCGGACAGGTTAAAAAATGAGCAGTTCTTC

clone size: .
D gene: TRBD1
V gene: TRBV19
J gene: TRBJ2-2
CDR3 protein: CASSYDRGDGELFF
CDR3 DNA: TGTGCCAGTAGTTATGACAGGGGGGACGGGGAGCTGTTTTTT

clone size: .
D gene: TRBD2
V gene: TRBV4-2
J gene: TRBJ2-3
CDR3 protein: CASSQLAGGLADTQYF
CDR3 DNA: TGTGCCAGCAGCCAACTAGCGGGGGGGCTTGCAGATACGCAGTATTTT